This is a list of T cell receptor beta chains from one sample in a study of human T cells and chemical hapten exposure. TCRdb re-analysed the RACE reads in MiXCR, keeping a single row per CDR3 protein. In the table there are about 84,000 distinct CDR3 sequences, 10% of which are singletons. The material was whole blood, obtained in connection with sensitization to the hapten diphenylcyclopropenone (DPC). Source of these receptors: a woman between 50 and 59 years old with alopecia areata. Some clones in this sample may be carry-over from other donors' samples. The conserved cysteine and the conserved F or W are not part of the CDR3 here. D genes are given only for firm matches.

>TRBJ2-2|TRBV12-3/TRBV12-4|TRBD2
ASSLSGTSGAGELF
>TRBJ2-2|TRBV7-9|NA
ASRKRSTSNTGELF
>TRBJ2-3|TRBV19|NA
ASMGGAASRNTQY
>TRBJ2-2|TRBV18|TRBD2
ASSPAGLAANTGELF
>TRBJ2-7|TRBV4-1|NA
ASSRDHSSYEQY
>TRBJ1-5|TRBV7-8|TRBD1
ASSLGITGGNSNQPQH
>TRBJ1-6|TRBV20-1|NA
SASGRSSYNSPLH
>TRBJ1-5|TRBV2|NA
ASRAGENSNQPQH
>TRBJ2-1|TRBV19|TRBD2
ASSSPPGLAGPGNYNEQF
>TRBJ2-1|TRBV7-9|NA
ASSPDPSSYNEQF
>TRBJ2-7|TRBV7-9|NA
ASSLGTSQTYEQY
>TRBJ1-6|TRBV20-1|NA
SARDRWGSPLH
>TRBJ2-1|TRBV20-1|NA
SALKSDEQF
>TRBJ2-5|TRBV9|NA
ASSVAGRIETQY
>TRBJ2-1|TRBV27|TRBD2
ASSLSVASGGSWKQF
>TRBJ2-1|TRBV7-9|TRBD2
ASSSGRAYYNEQF
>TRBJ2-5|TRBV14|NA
ASSQEGRGETQY
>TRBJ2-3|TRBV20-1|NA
SAWTPQTDTQY
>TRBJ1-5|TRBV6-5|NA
ASSRQFSNQPQH
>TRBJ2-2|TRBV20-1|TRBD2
SAPTSGRARGGELF
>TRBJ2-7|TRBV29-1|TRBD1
SVRPGQSSVYEQY
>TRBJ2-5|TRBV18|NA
ASSRRAEETQY
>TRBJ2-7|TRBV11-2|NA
ASSFSPVSTYEQY
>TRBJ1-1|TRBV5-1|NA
ASSTRESDTEAL
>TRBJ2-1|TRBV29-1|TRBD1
SVVGGDRAYNEQF
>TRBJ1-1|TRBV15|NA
ATSRRTVMNTEAF
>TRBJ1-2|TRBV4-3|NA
ASSQGVQGGYGYT
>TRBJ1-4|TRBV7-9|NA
ASSQQPGRTLTNEKLF
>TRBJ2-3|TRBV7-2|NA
ASSLVLVVDTQY
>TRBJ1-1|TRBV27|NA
ASSLAVRNTEAF
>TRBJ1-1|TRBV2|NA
ASSEWQENTEAF
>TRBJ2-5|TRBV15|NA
ATSRDRASQETQY
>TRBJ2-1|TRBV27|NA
ASSPVIAHTHNEQF
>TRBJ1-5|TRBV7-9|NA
ASSSGTVQGQPQH
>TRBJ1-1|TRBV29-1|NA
SVEVRGSPNTEAF
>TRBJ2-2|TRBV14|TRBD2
ASSHGGRANTGELF
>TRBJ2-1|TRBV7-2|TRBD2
ASSPGGLAGGDEQF
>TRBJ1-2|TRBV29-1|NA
SVSGQGYT
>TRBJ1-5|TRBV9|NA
ASSGGKSNQPQH
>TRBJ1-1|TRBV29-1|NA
SVQEVEGTEAF
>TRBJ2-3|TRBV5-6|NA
ASSLMRGVSDTQY